Listed here are 18 T cell receptor beta chains from one sample, sequenced in a study of human T cells and chemical hapten exposure. Noted time point: patch test 1, 2 weeks after DPC sensitization. Treatment indicated: therapeutic diphenylcyclopropenone sensitization with weekly scalp DPC. Each CDR3 protein gets one entry after TCRdb re-called the RACE reads with MiXCR. This table has around 75,000 distinct CDR3 sequences, over 9.5% appearing once. Material: whole blood, obtained in connection with sensitization to the hapten diphenylcyclopropenone (DPC). The receptors originated from an older woman with alopecia areata. Some clones in this sample may be carry-over from other donors' samples.

The V and J genes are TRBV10-3 and TRBJ1-2; 10 nucleotides match TRBD1. Losses at the gene ends were 6 bases for V and 2 bases for J; bases not matched to a gene: 6. Germline V lookup: CDR1 ENHRY, CDR2 SYGVKD. The length of the CDR3 is 15 residues. CDR3: CAIRQGTGANYGYTF. The CDR3 region has the DNA TGTGCCATCAGGCAAGGGACAGGGGCCAACTATGGCTACACCTTC.

This clonotype showed up many times. This rearrangement joins TRBV20-1 to TRBJ1-4, with D possibly matching TRBD1 (6 bases). The V end was cut by 0 bases, the J end by 7 bases, with 15 bases between. In germline, CDR1 is DFQATT, CDR2 SNEGSKA (reference sequence). The CDR3 has 15 amino acids. The CDR3 DNA sequence: TGCAGTGCTAGAGATGCACAGGGTTTAGGTGAAAAACTGTTTTTT. As protein: CSARDAQGLGEKLFF.

This clonotype came up many times. The V call is TRBV2, the J call TRBJ2-2; D tentatively fits TRBD1 or TRBD2 (5 bases each). This CDR3 is built from 15 residues. The germline V and J ends were trimmed by 2 bases and 7 bases, with 14 bases remaining between them. CDR1 and CDR2 (germline): SNHLY, FYNNEI. CDR3 residues: CASSERDPKVGELFF. The CDR3 DNA is TGTGCCAGCAGTGAAAGGGACCCTAAGGTCGGGGAGCTGTTTTTT.

The J gene is TRBJ2-7, the V gene TRBV7-2, with no clear D. CDR1 and CDR2 from the germline V gene are SGHTA and FQGNSA. CDR3 size: 14 residues. With 5 bases removed from V and 2 bases from J, the gap between germline ends came to 13 bases. CDR3 sequence: CASSPKRGTYEQYF. For the CDR3, the DNA is TGTGCCAGCAGCCCGAAACGCGGTACCTACGAGCAGTACTTC.

This clonotype was detected only a few times. The chain couples TRBV10-3 to TRBJ2-3; D might be TRBD1 (5 bases). The CDR3 has 13 residues. V was shortened by 11 bases and J by 0 bases, with 12 bases between the two germline ends. Germline CDR1 and CDR2: ENHRY and SYGVKD. The CDR3 region has the DNA TGTGCCTCGAGACAGTCTAGCACAGATACGCAGTATTTT. As protein: CASRQSSTDTQYF.

The chain uses TRBV12-3 or TRBV12-4 and TRBJ1-1; 7 bases fit TRBD1. This CDR3 has 13 residues. V lost 2 bases, J lost 7 bases, and 4 bases stayed unmatched. In DNA, the CDR3 is TGTGCCAGCAGTTTATATGGGACAGATGAAGCTTTCTTT. Protein: CASSLYGTDEAFF.

This clonotype was seen a handful of times. V gene TRBV3-1 combines with J gene TRBJ1-1; no firm D call. This CDR3 is 14 amino acids long. CDR1 and CDR2 from the germline V gene are LGHDT and YNNKEL (reference sequence). The ends were cut back, 2 bases at V and 1 base at J, with 8 bases in the middle. CDR3 DNA sequence: TGTGCCAGCAGCCAAAGAAGAGGGAACACTGAAGCTTTCTTT. Protein: CASSQRRGNTEAFF.

The CDR3 DNA follows: TGTGCCAGCAGCCAAGATTTGCTAGGGGTTGCAGATACGCAGTATTTT. Translation gives CASSQDLLGVADTQYF. The rearrangement joins TRBV4-2 to TRBJ2-3; tentatively, D is TRBD1 (5 bases). V was clipped by 0 bases and J by 4 bases, with 14 bases between them. The CDR3 consists of 16 residues. Germline V gives CDR1 LGHNA, CDR2 YNFKEQ.

The genes are TRBV11-2 and TRBJ2-1, with 9 bases lining up with TRBD2. CDR1 SGHAT and CDR2 FQNNGV come from the germline V gene. This CDR3 has 14 amino acids. With 6 bases clipped from V and 2 bases from J, the junction kept 2 bases outside the gene matches. CDR3: CASSRLAAYNEQFF. The CDR3 DNA is TGTGCCAGCAGTAGACTAGCGGCCTACAATGAGCAGTTCTTC.

At least ten counts were recorded for this clonotype. The chain carries TRBV5-1 and TRBJ1-1, with 10 bases fitting TRBD1. The CDR3 totals 16 residues. J was trimmed by 5 bases and V by 2 bases; bases with no gene match: 9. Germline CDR1 is SGHRS and CDR2 is YFSETQ. The CDR3 DNA is TGCGCCAGCAGCTTCATAGGACAGGGGGGAAGAACTGAAGCTTTCTTT. Protein product: CASSFIGQGGRTEAFF.

The chain carries TRBV6-2 or TRBV6-3 and TRBJ2-1, with D possibly called TRBD1 or TRBD2 (6 bases each). V was shortened by 4 bases and J by 0 bases, with 16 bases between the two germline ends. CDR3 length equals 17 residues. The germline CDR1 and CDR2 sequences are MNHEY and SVGEGT. CDR3 residues: CASSWGPGTDSYNEQFF. The CDR3 DNA sequence: TGTGCCAGCAGTTGGGGGCCCGGGACTGACTCCTACAATGAGCAGTTCTTC.

This clonotype was seen repeatedly, ten times or more. The chain couples TRBV7-2 to TRBJ1-5; D gene ambiguous. V was pared by 3 bases and J by 7 bases, with 10 bases between. The CDR3 spans 13 residues. The V gene's germline CDR1 is SGHTA and CDR2 FQGNSA. As DNA, the CDR3 is TGTGCCAGCAGCTTGGGCAGGAACCAGCCCCAGCATTTT. Its protein product is CASSLGRNQPQHF.

Comments on this clonotype: Given the absence of the conserved phenylalanine or tryptophan at the CDR3 end, a read error is likely. The rearrangement links TRBV12-3 or TRBV12-4 to TRBJ1-1; a possible D gene is TRBD1 (6 bases). The length of the CDR3 is 14 residues. The V gene lost 7 bases and the J gene lost 2 bases, with 14 bases spanning the gap. This CDR3 is CASNPTGRNTEAFL. The CDR3 DNA is TGTGCCAGCAATCCCACAGGGAGAAACACTGAAGCTTTCCTT.

In its sample, this clonotype was seen many times. This chain uses TRBV3-1 with TRBJ2-2; TRBD1 matches 8 bases. The CDR3 sequence is 20 residues long. Germline CDR1 and CDR2: LGHDT and YNNKEL (reference sequence). V lost 4 bases to trimming and J lost 0 bases; unmatched junction nucleotides: 16. The CDR3 spells CASSPTTGTGKSSNTGELFF. In DNA, the CDR3 is TGTGCCAGCAGCCCTACGACCGGGACAGGCAAAAGTTCGAACACCGGGGAGCTGTTTTTT.

This clonotype came up many times. The rearrangement joins TRBV4-1 to TRBJ1-3; TRBD1 agrees at 10 bases. CDR1 MGHRA and CDR2 YSYEKL come from the germline V gene. The junction had 9 bases not matched to a gene; V was cut back by 4 bases and J by 3 bases. The CDR3 runs 17 residues. The DNA for the CDR3 is TGCGCCAGCAGCCCGCTTGGACAGGGGGTAATTGGAAACACCATATATTTT. It translates to CASSPLGQGVIGNTIYF.

This clonotype was observed at least ten times. The gene calls are TRBV4-2 and TRBJ2-3; the match to TRBD2 covers 7 bases. This CDR3 is built from 17 residues. From germline, CDR1 is LGHNA and CDR2 YNFKEQ. V lost 1 base and J lost 5; bases outside the gene matches: 12. The CDR3 protein is CASSQGDYRPVEDTQYF. The CDR3 DNA sequence: TGTGCCAGCAGCCAAGGGGACTATAGACCCGTCGAAGATACGCAGTATTTT.

This clonotype has a count of ten or more. The chain uses TRBV5-1 and TRBJ2-3; D is undetermined. The V and J ends lost 0 bases and 2 bases respectively, with 4 bases between them. CDR1 is SGHRS and CDR2 is YFSETQ in the germline V gene. The CDR3 consists of 13 residues. CDR3 in DNA: TGCGCCAGCAGCTTGGCCGACACAGATACGCAGTATTTT. Residues: CASSLADTDTQYF.

The chain joins TRBV12-3 or TRBV12-4 to TRBJ1-1; D perhaps matches TRBD1 (5 bases). The CDR3 has 13 residues. V was cut by 0 bases and J by 8 bases, with 10 bases left in between. CDR3 loop: CASSLARGTEAFF. The CDR3 DNA is TGTGCCAGCAGTTTAGCGCGGGGGACCGAAGCTTTCTTT.